This T cell receptor beta chain was sequenced for a study of T-cell memory formation after mild COVID-19 (dated by TCRdb to the early 2020s). Notes on the research overall: TCR sequence clusters from the two donors were found to be largely donor specific. In a couple of donors, T-cell clones that expanded and contracted after mild COVID-19 were tracked by sequencing TCRalpha and TCRbeta repertoires over time. Two young, previously healthy adult volunteers made up the cohort, one male and one female. What the study reported, not specific to this receptor: Clones that contracted from day 15 to 85 showed balanced CD4/CD8 phenotypes, whereas a second wave of clones that expanded from day 15 to 37 leaned towards CD4+. Some responding clones were detected in pre-infection memory, which suggested that pre-existing cross-reactive memory T cells had joined the SARS-CoV-2 response. Whether the second-wave clones peaking on day 37 were SARS-CoV-2 specific was not confirmed. Contracting CD4+ clones appeared mostly in the CM and EM memory subsets, whereas CD8+ clones were enriched in EMRA. The study included only a couple of mild cases, and larger cohorts that include severe cases with pre-infection samples were judged to be necessary.

This clonotype was observed a handful of times. It has no known antigen specificity. Within one base of it there is no much larger clone, and no base qualities were kept. PBMCs were isolated by Ficoll-Paque density gradient centrifugation. The reads were generated on an Illumina NovaSeq 6000. TCRalpha and TCRbeta cDNA libraries were built by 5'RACE with constant-segment primers, adding sample barcodes and unique molecular identifiers. RNA was extracted from every sample with Trizol reagent. Amplification of the libraries took two PCR steps, and the second step added a second sample barcode plus Illumina TruSeq adapters. Sequencing of the libraries was done on an Illumina NovaSeq, producing 2 x 150 bp paired-end reads. On the study's bioinformatics: Reads were demultiplexed and collapsed into UMI-guided consensus sequences with migec v1.2.7. Using mixcr v2.1.11, UMI consensuses were aligned to TRA and TRB V and J templates and then assembled into clonotypes. A clonotype was counted as expanded or contracted only if both edgeR and NoisET called the change significant, with noise models trained on biological replicates. For edgeR calls, the thresholds were a false discovery rate-adjusted p below 0.01 and a log2 fold-change of 1. As an exploratory analysis of dynamics, max-normalized trajectories of the 1000 most abundant clonotypes were examined with PCA combined with hierarchical clustering. Separately sequenced CD4+ and CD8+ repertoires were used to assign the CD4 or CD8 phenotype of responding clones. Using fastp trimming at Q25 and MiXCR clonotype assembly, TCRdb reanalyzed the public sequencing data and kept in-frame beta chains. A single entry per CDR3 protein holds the most common genes and DNA from its merged rows. What appears here as the V and J calls and clone size reflects TCRdb's work, not the paper's. For this sample there are 190,000 or so distinct CDR3 sequences; about a fifth appear just once. Approximately 22% of the sample goes to the ten largest clones.

From the cysteine through the phenylalanine, the CDR3 covers 15 amino acids. The read is trimmed to its CDR3 DNA, 45 bases read in frame from base 1. A distance of 9 bases separates the germline ends of V and J, which lose 0 bases and 3 bases respectively. The germline V gene (reference sequence) yields SEHNR for CDR1 and FQNEAQ for CDR2. Sequencing was done on a sample of PBMCs or a T cell subset sorted from them (not recorded which). The chain employs TRBV7-9 and TRBJ2-1; the D gene identity is not certain. The TCR sequence derives from an adult woman who had mild COVID-19 (a few samples of this study predate the infection). The sample titles of this study are shuffled in the database, so cell type and time point are left out; the donor was told from shared clones. The CDR3 in this case is CASSLARSGYNEQFF. Read as DNA, the sequence is TGTGCCAGCAGCTTAGCCAGATCCGGCTACAATGAGCAGTTCTTC.